The 4 T cell receptor beta chains reported below all come from one sample, sequenced in a study of T cells in localized non-small cell lung cancer. Repertoires were generated with immunoSEQ multiplex PCR, while TCRdb's copy carries only in-frame clones and drops some. This table has roughly 48,000 clones, around 80% appearing once. Source: PBMCs, taken before any cancer treatment. The receptors shown here come from a woman aged 35-75 years with stage II lung adenocarcinoma.

A few counts support this clone. The chain employs TRBV18 and TRBJ1-1; tentative D call: TRBD1 (5 bases). The CDR3 has 13 residues. The V end was cut by 5 bases, the J end by 8 bases, with 15 bases between. The germline gives CDR1 KGHSH, CDR2 LQKENI. In nucleotides, the CDR3 is TGTGCCAGCTCATTCGAGGGGAGAGGGGAAGCTTTCTTT. This gives the protein CASSFEGRGEAFF.

V is TRBV7-3 and J is TRBJ2-7; maybe TRBD1 (5 bases). The germline V gene has CDR1 SGHTA and CDR2 FQGTGA. This CDR3 region has 13 residues. V lost 6 bases and J lost 6, with 15 bases in between. The CDR3 DNA follows: TGTGCCAGCAGTGCTACAGGTTCAGGCGAGCAGTACTTC. This gives the protein CASSATGSGEQYF.

The V and J genes are TRBV10-1 and TRBJ1-1; D remains ambiguous. The CDR3 has 15 residues. The germline V gene has CDR1 WNHNN and CDR2 SYGVQD (reference sequence). Deletions cut 3 bases from V and 4 bases from J, with 15 bases between. CDR3 amino acids: CASSESRRVSTEAFF. In DNA, the CDR3 is TGCGCCAGCAGTGAATCCCGGCGGGTGAGCACTGAAGCTTTCTTT.

This sequence joins TRBV4-3 and TRBJ1-2; D may be TRBD1 (5 bases). Trimming stripped 4 bases from V and 4 bases from J, with 16 bases between. Per the germline V gene, CDR1 is LGHNA and CDR2 is YSLEER. The CDR3 has 15 amino acids. Here the CDR3 DNA reads TGCGCCAGCAGCCCACCCGGGGCCGGCTTCTATGGCTACACCTTC. Protein sequence: CASSPPGAGFYGYTF.